This TCR beta chain was recovered during a study of neurological immune-mediated disorders. This clonotype came up many times. 5'RACE with 10-nucleotide random UMIs generated the cDNA. TCRdb ran MiXCR on the 5' RACE reads and lists one entry per CDR3 protein. The data contain 50,000 to 60,000 distinct CDR3 sequences, roughly 15% of them singletons. Specimen: PBMCs. The source is a man in his fifties or sixties in good health.

Here the CDR3 DNA reads TGCGCCAGCAGCTTGGTCGGATCTCTCTCTGGGGCCAACGTCCTGACTTTC. It specifies CASSLVGSLSGANVLTF. The V and J genes are TRBV5-1 and TRBJ2-6; the D is unclear. The V gene lost 0 bases and the J gene lost 0 bases, with 10 bases spanning the gap. Germline CDR1 is SGHRS and CDR2 is YFSETQ. This CDR3 is 17 amino acids long.